This entry concerns a single T cell receptor beta chain. The protocol was immunoSEQ multiplex PCR, while the TCRdb copy is restricted to in-frame clones and leaves out a portion. The table shows tens of thousands of clones, with approximately 65% occurring only once. This record comes from a study of radiotherapy plus CTLA-4 blockade in lung cancer. Study-wide context: Objective responses arose in roughly 18% of patients, and 31% experienced disease control.

The CDR3 contains 15 residues. Germline V gene sequence: CDR1 SEHNR, CDR2 FQNEAQ (reference sequence). J gave up 7 bases and V 2 bases, and 6 bases lay outside the gene matches. Sequencing was performed on peripheral blood, taken from a patient treated with radiotherapy plus ipilimumab. The source is a human donor with non-small cell lung cancer whose response to radiotherapy plus ipilimumab could not be evaluated. The rearrangement uses TRBV7-9 and TRBJ2-1, with 9 bases fitting TRBD2. The CDR3 nucleotides read TGTGCCAGCAGCTTAAGGAGCGGGAGGCAGAATGAGCAGTTCTTC. Its protein product is CASSLRSGRQNEQFF.